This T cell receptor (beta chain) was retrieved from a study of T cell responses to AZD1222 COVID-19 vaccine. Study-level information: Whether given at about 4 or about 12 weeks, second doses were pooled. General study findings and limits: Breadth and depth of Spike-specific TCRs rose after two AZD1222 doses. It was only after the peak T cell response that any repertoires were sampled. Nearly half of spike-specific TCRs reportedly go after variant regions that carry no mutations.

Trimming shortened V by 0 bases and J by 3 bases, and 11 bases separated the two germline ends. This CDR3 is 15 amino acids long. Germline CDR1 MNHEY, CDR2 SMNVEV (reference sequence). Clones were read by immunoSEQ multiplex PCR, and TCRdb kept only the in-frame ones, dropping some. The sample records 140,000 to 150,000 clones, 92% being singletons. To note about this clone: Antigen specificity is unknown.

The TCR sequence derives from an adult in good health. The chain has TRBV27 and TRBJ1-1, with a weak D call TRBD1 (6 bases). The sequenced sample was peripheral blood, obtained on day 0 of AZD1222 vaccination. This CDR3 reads CASSLSRGGHTEAFF. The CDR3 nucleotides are TGTGCCAGCAGTTTATCGCGGGGGGGGCACACTGAAGCTTTCTTT.